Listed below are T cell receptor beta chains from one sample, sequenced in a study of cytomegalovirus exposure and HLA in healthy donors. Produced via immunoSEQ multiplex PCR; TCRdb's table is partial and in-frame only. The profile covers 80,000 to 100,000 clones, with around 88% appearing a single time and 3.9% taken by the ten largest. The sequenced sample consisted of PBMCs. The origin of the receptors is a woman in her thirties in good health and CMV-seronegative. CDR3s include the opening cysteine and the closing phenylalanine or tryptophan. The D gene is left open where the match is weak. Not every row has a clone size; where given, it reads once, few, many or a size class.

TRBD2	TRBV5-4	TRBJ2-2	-	TGTGCCAGCAGCTTCCCAGGGACTAGCGGGAAATGGGAGCTGTTTTTT	CASSFPGTSGKWELFF
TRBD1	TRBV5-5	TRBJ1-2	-	TGTGCCAGCAGCTTAGGCGGGGCAGGGGGCAATAGTTACTATGGCTACACCTTC	CASSLGGAGGNSYYGYTF
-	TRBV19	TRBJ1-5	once	TGTGCCAGTAGTTATCGGGGTCAGCCCCAGCATTTT	CASSYRGQPQHF
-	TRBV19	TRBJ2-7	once	TGTGCCAGTAGGAACCCAGGGAACGAGCAGTACTTC	CASRNPGNEQYF
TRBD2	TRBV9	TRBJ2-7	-	TGTGCCAGCAGCGTCCCCGCGGTAGCGGGAATCTACGAGCAGTACTTC	CASSVPAVAGIYEQYF
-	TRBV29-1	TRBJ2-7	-	TGCAGCGTTGGACTTACTCCCCCCTACGAGCAGTACTTC	CSVGLTPPYEQYF
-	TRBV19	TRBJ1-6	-	TGTGCCAGTACCCCCGACGGACTGTCGGGGACCCTCCACTTT	CASTPDGLSGTLHF
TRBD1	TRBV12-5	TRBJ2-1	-	TGTGCTAGTGGTTTGGCAGGGGGCCGTGAGCAGTTCTTC	CASGLAGGREQFF
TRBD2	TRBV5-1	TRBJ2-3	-	TGCGCCAGCAGCTTGAGCGGGGGGGTGACAGATACGCAGTATTTT	CASSLSGGVTDTQYF
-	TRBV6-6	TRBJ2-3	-	TGTGCCAGCACCCCACGGGATTTGAGCACAGATACGCAGTATTTT	CASTPRDLSTDTQYF
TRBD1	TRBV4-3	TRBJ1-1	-	TGCGCCAGCAGCCAAGCGGGACAGGGCGCCACTGAAGCTTTCTTT	CASSQAGQGATEAFF
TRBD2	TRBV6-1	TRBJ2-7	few	TGTGCCAGCAGTGGTCTGAGGACTAGCGGGAGAGGTAACGAGCAGTACTTC	CASSGLRTSGRGNEQYF
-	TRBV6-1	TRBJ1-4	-	TGTGCCAGCAGGAGGGGGGGAACTAATGAAAAACTGTTTTTT	CASRRGGTNEKLFF
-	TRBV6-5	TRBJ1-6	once	TGTGCCAGCAGTCGTTCCGGCCGGGGGGCGACACCCCTCCACTTT	CASSRSGRGATPLHF
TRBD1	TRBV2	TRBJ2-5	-	TGTGCCAGCAGCAACAGGGGCGGAGAGACCCAGTACTTC	CASSNRGGETQYF
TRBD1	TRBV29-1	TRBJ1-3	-	TGCAGCGTGAGGACAGGGAGTGGAAACACCATATATTTT	CSVRTGSGNTIYF
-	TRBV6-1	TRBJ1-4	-	TGTGCCAGCAGTGCCGTAAGGACAGAACTGTTTTTT	CASSAVRTELFF
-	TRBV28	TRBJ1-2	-	TGTGCCAGCAGTTTACTAGAGACTTCCAGGGTTGGCTACACCTTC	CASSLLETSRVGYTF
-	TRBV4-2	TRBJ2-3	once	TGTGCCAGCAGCCAAGAATCCGTTAGGGTAGCGGAAACAGACACTTTCACAGATACGCAGTATTTT	CASSQESVRVAETDTFTDTQYF
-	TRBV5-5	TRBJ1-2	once	TGTGCCAGCAGCTTGGGGACAGCATCTAACTATGGCTACACCTTC	CASSLGTASNYGYTF
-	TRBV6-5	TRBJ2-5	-	TGTGCCAGCAGTTACTCCCCCCAACAAGAGACCCAGTACTTC	CASSYSPQQETQYF
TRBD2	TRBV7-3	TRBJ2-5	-	TGTGCCAGCAGCCCCTCCCTAGCGGGGCAAGAGACCCAGTACTTC	CASSPSLAGQETQYF
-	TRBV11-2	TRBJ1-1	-	TGTGCCAGCAGCTTAGACCTGTGGCCTGAAGCTTTCTTT	CASSLDLWPEAFF
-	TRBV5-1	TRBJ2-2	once	TGCGCCAGCAGTGGGACCCTAGCGACCGGGGAGCTGTTTTTT	CASSGTLATGELFF
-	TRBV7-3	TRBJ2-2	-	TGTGCCAGCAGCCCGCGAATCACCGGGGAGCTGTTTTTT	CASSPRITGELFF
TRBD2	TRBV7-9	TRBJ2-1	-	TGTGCCAGCAGCTTCGTTGAGCGGGGGCATCACAATGAGCAGTTCTTC	CASSFVERGHHNEQFF
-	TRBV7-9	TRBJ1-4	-	TGTGCCAGCAGCTTTGGAGCAGTCAAGCAGAATGAAAAACTGTTTTTT	CASSFGAVKQNEKLFF
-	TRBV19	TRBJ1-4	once	TGTGCCAGTACCCGGACGGGAGGGGCAAATGAAAAACTGTTTTTT	CASTRTGGANEKLFF
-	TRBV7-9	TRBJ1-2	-	TGTGCCAGCATCCTCGAGGGATGGGATGGCTACACCTTC	CASILEGWDGYTF
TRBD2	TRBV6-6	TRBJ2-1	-	TGTGCCAGCAGTTCGCTAACGGGGGGTCTCAATGAGCAGTTCTTC	CASSSLTGGLNEQFF
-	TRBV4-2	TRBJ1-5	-	TGTGCCAGCAGCCAAGATCGGGAGGGTCGGCCCCAGCATTTT	CASSQDREGRPQHF
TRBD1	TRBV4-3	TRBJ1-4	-	TGCGCCAGCAGCCAGGCGGACAGGGTAGGAGAAAAACTGTTTTTT	CASSQADRVGEKLFF
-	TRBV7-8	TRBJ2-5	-	TGTGCCAGCAGCCCACGGAGGGTCCAAGAGACCCAGTACTTC	CASSPRRVQETQYF
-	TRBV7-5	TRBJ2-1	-	TGTGCCAGAAGCCCCCGCAGTGGATGCGGGTTGTCCTACAATGAGCAGTTCTTC	CARSPRSGCGLSYNEQFF
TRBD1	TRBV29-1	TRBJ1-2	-	TGCAGCGTTGAAGGTCAGGGGGCGGCTGGCTACACCTTC	CSVEGQGAAGYTF
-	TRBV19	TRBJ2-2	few	TGTGCCAGTAGTGCCATGCGGAACACCGGGGAGCTGTTTTTT	CASSAMRNTGELFF
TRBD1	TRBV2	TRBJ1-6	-	TGTGCCAGCAGCCCCAGGGGACAGGGTAGTTCACCCCTCCACTTT	CASSPRGQGSSPLHF
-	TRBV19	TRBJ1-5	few	TGTGCCAGTACGTCAGGGTACGATCAGCCCCAGCATTTT	CASTSGYDQPQHF
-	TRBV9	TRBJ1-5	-	TGTGCCAGCAGCGTAGGGGGCGCGGTCAATCAGCCCCAGCATTTT	CASSVGGAVNQPQHF
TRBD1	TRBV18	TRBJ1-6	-	TGTGCCAGCTCACCTCAGACAGGGCGGAATTCACCCCTCCACTTT	CASSPQTGRNSPLHF
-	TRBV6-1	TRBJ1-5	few	TGTGCCAGCAGCCTATCGCCGGATCAGCCCCAGCATTTT	CASSLSPDQPQHF
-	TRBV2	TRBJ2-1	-	TGTGCCAGCAGTGAAGGGAGGGCTGAGCAGTTCTTC	CASSEGRAEQFF
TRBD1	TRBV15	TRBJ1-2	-	TGTGCCACCAGCAGAGGAGGGGGCCCAGCTAACTATGGCTACACCTTC	CATSRGGGPANYGYTF
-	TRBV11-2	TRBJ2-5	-	TGTGCCAGCAGCTCCAGTCTTCAGTTAGAGACCCAGTACTTC	CASSSSLQLETQYF
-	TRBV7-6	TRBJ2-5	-	TGTGCCAGCAGCTTAGGGGGAGTGGGGGAGACCCAGTACTTC	CASSLGGVGETQYF
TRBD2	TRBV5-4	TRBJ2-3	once	TGTGCCAGCAGCCCCGGGACTAGCGGCACAGATACGCAGTATTTT	CASSPGTSGTDTQYF
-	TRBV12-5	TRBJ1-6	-	TGTGCTAGTCTTCAGGGGCTTAATTCACCCCTCCACTTT	CASLQGLNSPLHF
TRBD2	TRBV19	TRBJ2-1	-	TGTGCCAGCACACCGACTAGCGGGGGGGCGACCTACAATGAGCAGTTCTTC	CASTPTSGGATYNEQFF
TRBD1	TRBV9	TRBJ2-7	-	TGTGCCAGCAGCGGGGCCGGGACAGAATATTACGAGCAGTACTTC	CASSGAGTEYYEQYF
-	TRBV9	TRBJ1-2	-	TGTGCCAGCAGCGCCCCCCCAGCAGGCTATGGCTACACCTTC	CASSAPPAGYGYTF
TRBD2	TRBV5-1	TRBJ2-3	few	TGCGCCAGCAGCGGGACTAGCGGGAGAATAGATACGCAGTATTTT	CASSGTSGRIDTQYF
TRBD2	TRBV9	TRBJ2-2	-	TGTGCCAGCAGCGTGTCGGGAGGGGCCGGGGAGCTGTTTTTT	CASSVSGGAGELFF
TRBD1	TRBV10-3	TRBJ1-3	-	TGTGCCATCAGTCCGACAGGGCCTGGAAACACCATATATTTT	CAISPTGPGNTIYF
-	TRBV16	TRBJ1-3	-	TGTGCCAGCAGCCAATCCAGAATTGGAAACACCATATATTTT	CASSQSRIGNTIYF